These T cell receptor beta chains were read from a single sample in a study of blood T cell repertoires in COVID-19. Assay used: immunoSEQ multiplex PCR; TCRdb lists only in-frame clones, some missing. The sample records roughly 59,000 clones, 70% to 85% being singletons. Sequencing used peripheral blood. The source of these receptors is a man older than 75 with acute or convalescent COVID-19. Both conserved end residues are part of each CDR3. Fields, in order: D gene, J gene, V gene, clone size, CDR3 DNA, CDR3 protein. The D gene is left open where the match is weak. A clone size is listed for some rows: how often the clone was seen (once, few, many), or a class if it is expanded.

D gene: NA; J gene: TRBJ1-6; V gene: TRBV7-9; clone size: NA; CDR3 DNA: TGTGCCAGCAGCTTATTGTCCCAGGGAAATTCACCCCTCCACTTT; CDR3 protein: CASSLLSQGNSPLHF
D gene: TRBD1; J gene: TRBJ2-1; V gene: TRBV5-4; clone size: NA; CDR3 DNA: TGTGCCAGCAGCTCCCAAGACAGGGGCCAAAATGAGCAGTTCTTC; CDR3 protein: CASSSQDRGQNEQFF
D gene: TRBD1; J gene: TRBJ1-5; V gene: TRBV27; clone size: NA; CDR3 DNA: TGTGCCAGCAGTCCCCACCGACAGGGTAACGTCAAGGGTGGCAATCAGCCCCAGCATTTT; CDR3 protein: CASSPHRQGNVKGGNQPQHF
D gene: NA; J gene: TRBJ1-3; V gene: TRBV2; clone size: NA; CDR3 DNA: TGTGCCAGCACCGCGGGGGGAAACACCATATATTTT; CDR3 protein: CASTAGGNTIYF
D gene: TRBD1; J gene: TRBJ1-5; V gene: TRBV24-1; clone size: NA; CDR3 DNA: TGTGCCACCAGTGGGAACAGGGGAAACAATCAGCCCCAGCATTTT; CDR3 protein: CATSGNRGNNQPQHF
D gene: TRBD1; J gene: TRBJ1-2; V gene: TRBV7-2; clone size: NA; CDR3 DNA: TGTGCCAGCACCCCGGGACAGGGGGAGGGCGGCTACACCTTC; CDR3 protein: CASTPGQGEGGYTF
D gene: NA; J gene: TRBJ2-3; V gene: TRBV24-1; clone size: NA; CDR3 DNA: TGTGCCACCAGTGATCCCTCTAGCACAGATACGCAGTATTTT; CDR3 protein: CATSDPSSTDTQYF
D gene: NA; J gene: TRBJ2-1; V gene: TRBV5-4; clone size: NA; CDR3 DNA: TGTGCCAGCAGCTCCGGGGGAGGAATCTACAATGAGCAGTTCTTC; CDR3 protein: CASSSGGGIYNEQFF
D gene: TRBD1; J gene: TRBJ1-2; V gene: TRBV10-2; clone size: NA; CDR3 DNA: TGCGCCAGCAGTGACAGTGGGGACAGAGGTGGCTACACCTTC; CDR3 protein: CASSDSGDRGGYTF
D gene: TRBD2; J gene: TRBJ2-1; V gene: TRBV7-2; clone size: NA; CDR3 DNA: TGTGCCAGCAACCGCGGGAGTCGGTACAATGAGCAGTTCTTC; CDR3 protein: CASNRGSRYNEQFF
D gene: NA; J gene: TRBJ1-2; V gene: TRBV12-3/TRBV12-4; clone size: NA; CDR3 DNA: TGTGCCAGCAGTGGGGGGGTCTATGGCTACACCTTC; CDR3 protein: CASSGGVYGYTF
D gene: NA; J gene: TRBJ2-1; V gene: TRBV19; clone size: NA; CDR3 DNA: TGTGCCAGTAGTATTTATGACAATGAGCAGTTCTTC; CDR3 protein: CASSIYDNEQFF
D gene: NA; J gene: TRBJ2-5; V gene: TRBV29-1; clone size: NA; CDR3 DNA: TGCAGCGTTCAGAGTAGCGAAGAGACCCAGTACTTC; CDR3 protein: CSVQSSEETQYF
D gene: NA; J gene: TRBJ2-5; V gene: TRBV27; clone size: few; CDR3 DNA: TGTGCCAGCAGTTTTCAGAGACAGCCCCAAGAGACCCAGTACTTC; CDR3 protein: CASSFQRQPQETQYF
D gene: NA; J gene: TRBJ1-2; V gene: TRBV18; clone size: NA; CDR3 DNA: TGTGCCAGCTCCCCCGGCGTCGGGTCCTCCTATGGCTACACCTTC; CDR3 protein: CASSPGVGSSYGYTF
D gene: NA; J gene: TRBJ2-7; V gene: TRBV6-5; clone size: NA; CDR3 DNA: TGTGCCAGCAGTAGACTGCCCAACGCCTACGAGCAGTACTTC; CDR3 protein: CASSRLPNAYEQYF
D gene: TRBD1; J gene: TRBJ1-4; V gene: TRBV6-1; clone size: NA; CDR3 DNA: TGTGCCAGCAGTGAAGCGTCAGGGGGGTTGACTAATGAAAAACTGTTTTTT; CDR3 protein: CASSEASGGLTNEKLFF
D gene: TRBD1; J gene: TRBJ1-1; V gene: TRBV10-2; clone size: NA; CDR3 DNA: TGCGCCAGCAGTGAGTCGTTAACAGGGGTCAGAAACACTGAAGCTTTCTTT; CDR3 protein: CASSESLTGVRNTEAFF
D gene: NA; J gene: TRBJ1-6; V gene: TRBV10-3; clone size: NA; CDR3 DNA: TGTGCCATCAGTGACAGGGGTCCCGATTCACCCCTCCACTTT; CDR3 protein: CAISDRGPDSPLHF
D gene: NA; J gene: TRBJ2-1; V gene: TRBV29-1; clone size: NA; CDR3 DNA: TGCAGCGTTGAACGAGTTGGGGGGTCCCTCGCTGATGAGCAGTTCTTC; CDR3 protein: CSVERVGGSLADEQFF
D gene: TRBD1; J gene: TRBJ1-6; V gene: TRBV7-9; clone size: NA; CDR3 DNA: TGTGCCAGCAGCCTGCAGACAGGGGCGAATTCACCCCTCCACTTT; CDR3 protein: CASSLQTGANSPLHF
D gene: NA; J gene: TRBJ1-2; V gene: TRBV2; clone size: NA; CDR3 DNA: TGTGCCAGCAGGAAGGACAGTTCATATGGCTACACCTTC; CDR3 protein: CASRKDSSYGYTF
D gene: NA; J gene: TRBJ2-7; V gene: TRBV7-2; clone size: NA; CDR3 DNA: TGTGCCAGCAGCTTGTACGAGGGAGGTTCCTACGAGCAGTACTTC; CDR3 protein: CASSLYEGGSYEQYF
D gene: NA; J gene: TRBJ1-1; V gene: TRBV6-2/TRBV6-3; clone size: once; CDR3 DNA: TGTGCCAGCGGCCCGGCCCGGGGGGGGCGGGCTGAAGCTTTCTTT; CDR3 protein: CASGPARGGRAEAFF
D gene: TRBD2; J gene: TRBJ2-5; V gene: TRBV10-3; clone size: NA; CDR3 DNA: TGTGCCATCAATCCTGGGACTAGCGAGGGGACCCAGTACTTC; CDR3 protein: CAINPGTSEGTQYF
D gene: TRBD2; J gene: TRBJ2-3; V gene: TRBV2; clone size: NA; CDR3 DNA: TGTGCCAGCAGTGAAGCGCTTCAGGGGCTAGCGGGGACGCAGTATTTT; CDR3 protein: CASSEALQGLAGTQYF
D gene: NA; J gene: TRBJ1-1; V gene: TRBV19; clone size: NA; CDR3 DNA: TGTGCCAGTAGTGAGGGGGGGTATTGGAACACTGAAGCTTTCTTT; CDR3 protein: CASSEGGYWNTEAFF
D gene: NA; J gene: TRBJ1-1; V gene: TRBV3-1/TRBV3-2; clone size: NA; CDR3 DNA: TGTGCCAGCAGCCCTACGGACAGACCGAACACTGAAGCTTTCTTT; CDR3 protein: CASSPTDRPNTEAFF
D gene: NA; J gene: TRBJ2-1; V gene: TRBV6-5; clone size: NA; CDR3 DNA: TGTGCCAGCAGTTACTCGAGTCCGTCTGAGCAGTTCTTC; CDR3 protein: CASSYSSPSEQFF
D gene: NA; J gene: TRBJ2-7; V gene: TRBV10-2; clone size: once; CDR3 DNA: TGCGCCAGCAAGGACAGTGGACGCTACGAGCAGTACTTC; CDR3 protein: CASKDSGRYEQYF
D gene: NA; J gene: TRBJ1-2; V gene: TRBV2; clone size: few; CDR3 DNA: TGTGCCAGCAGTGAATCCGGGACAAACCCCTATGGCTACACCTTC; CDR3 protein: CASSESGTNPYGYTF
D gene: TRBD2; J gene: TRBJ2-3; V gene: TRBV28; clone size: NA; CDR3 DNA: TGTGCCAGCAGTAGTCTAGCGGGGGCTCTGGATACGCAGTATTTT; CDR3 protein: CASSSLAGALDTQYF
D gene: NA; J gene: TRBJ1-4; V gene: TRBV6-1; clone size: NA; CDR3 DNA: TGTGCCAGCAGTGAAGTTCTGGGCAGGGCCACTAATGAAAAACTGTTTTTT; CDR3 protein: CASSEVLGRATNEKLFF
D gene: TRBD1; J gene: TRBJ2-7; V gene: TRBV5-7; clone size: NA; CDR3 DNA: TGTGCCAGCAGCTTTTGTGCGACAGGGGACTACGAGCAGTACTTC; CDR3 protein: CASSFCATGDYEQYF
D gene: NA; J gene: TRBJ2-1; V gene: TRBV10-3; clone size: NA; CDR3 DNA: TGTGCCATCAGTGAGGGGCAACAATACAATGAGCAGTTCTTC; CDR3 protein: CAISEGQQYNEQFF
D gene: NA; J gene: TRBJ1-2; V gene: TRBV28; clone size: NA; CDR3 DNA: TGTGCCAGCAGTGCGGGCTTAGTCTATGGCTACACCTTC; CDR3 protein: CASSAGLVYGYTF
D gene: TRBD1; J gene: TRBJ1-2; V gene: TRBV28; clone size: NA; CDR3 DNA: TGTGCCAGCAGTTCCGTAAAACAGGGGGGCTATGGCTACACCTTC; CDR3 protein: CASSSVKQGGYGYTF
D gene: NA; J gene: TRBJ1-2; V gene: TRBV15; clone size: NA; CDR3 DNA: TGTGCCACCAGCAGAACCACAGGGTATGGCTACACCTTC; CDR3 protein: CATSRTTGYGYTF
D gene: NA; J gene: TRBJ1-1; V gene: TRBV30; clone size: NA; CDR3 DNA: TGTGCCTGGAGTGTACGTTGGGAGACTGAAGCTTTCTTT; CDR3 protein: CAWSVRWETEAFF
D gene: NA; J gene: TRBJ2-1; V gene: TRBV2; clone size: once; CDR3 DNA: TGTGCCAGCAGTGAAAGGGGGGGGGCCTCCAATGAGCAGTTCTTC; CDR3 protein: CASSERGGASNEQFF
D gene: TRBD1; J gene: TRBJ1-2; V gene: TRBV9; clone size: NA; CDR3 DNA: TGTGCCAGCAGCGCAGACTCGACAGGGAACTCCTATGGCTACACCTTC; CDR3 protein: CASSADSTGNSYGYTF
D gene: NA; J gene: TRBJ2-3; V gene: TRBV19; clone size: NA; CDR3 DNA: TGTGCCAGTAGTAACAATAAGATTACCAAGTATTTT; CDR3 protein: CASSNNKITKYF
D gene: NA; J gene: TRBJ2-1; V gene: TRBV27; clone size: NA; CDR3 DNA: TGTGCCAGCAGTGGTAGGGACACTGGTCGCGATGAGCAGTTCTTC; CDR3 protein: CASSGRDTGRDEQFF
D gene: TRBD1; J gene: TRBJ2-7; V gene: TRBV19; clone size: once; CDR3 DNA: TGTGCCAGTAGCCAATCCGGGACAGGACGCTCCTACGAGCAGTACTTC; CDR3 protein: CASSQSGTGRSYEQYF
D gene: NA; J gene: TRBJ1-4; V gene: TRBV7-9; clone size: NA; CDR3 DNA: TGTGCCAGCAGCCAAGAGGGGGTCGTAGGTGAAAAACTGTTTTTT; CDR3 protein: CASSQEGVVGEKLFF
D gene: TRBD2; J gene: TRBJ2-3; V gene: TRBV7-9; clone size: NA; CDR3 DNA: TGTGCCAGCAGCAATCGCGGGGGGGCTATCACAGATACGCAGTATTTT; CDR3 protein: CASSNRGGAITDTQYF
D gene: TRBD1; J gene: TRBJ2-3; V gene: TRBV7-3; clone size: few; CDR3 DNA: TGTGCCAGCAGCACGCAAGGGGGCCCAACAGATACGCAGTATTTT; CDR3 protein: CASSTQGGPTDTQYF
D gene: TRBD1; J gene: TRBJ1-5; V gene: TRBV5-1; clone size: NA; CDR3 DNA: TGCGCCAGCAGTCCTTCTGCCGGGACAGGCAATCAGCCCCAGCATTTT; CDR3 protein: CASSPSAGTGNQPQHF
D gene: TRBD1; J gene: TRBJ2-1; V gene: TRBV5-4; clone size: NA; CDR3 DNA: TGTGCCAGCAGCTTGGATCAAGGGGACAGCAATGAGCAGTTCTTC; CDR3 protein: CASSLDQGDSNEQFF
D gene: NA; J gene: TRBJ2-5; V gene: TRBV5-1; clone size: NA; CDR3 DNA: TGCGCCAGCAGCTCCAGGGCAGAGACCCAGTACTTC; CDR3 protein: CASSSRAETQYF
D gene: NA; J gene: TRBJ2-3; V gene: TRBV7-8; clone size: NA; CDR3 DNA: TGTGCCAGCAGCCGATTAGGCGGGGGCCCGTATTTT; CDR3 protein: CASSRLGGGPYF
D gene: TRBD1; J gene: TRBJ1-1; V gene: TRBV5-1; clone size: NA; CDR3 DNA: TGCGCCAGCAGCTTAACCGGGACAGGGATCACTGAAGCTTTCTTT; CDR3 protein: CASSLTGTGITEAFF
D gene: TRBD1; J gene: TRBJ2-7; V gene: TRBV5-1; clone size: NA; CDR3 DNA: TGCGCCAGCAGCGAACAGGGGAACGAGCAGTACTTC; CDR3 protein: CASSEQGNEQYF